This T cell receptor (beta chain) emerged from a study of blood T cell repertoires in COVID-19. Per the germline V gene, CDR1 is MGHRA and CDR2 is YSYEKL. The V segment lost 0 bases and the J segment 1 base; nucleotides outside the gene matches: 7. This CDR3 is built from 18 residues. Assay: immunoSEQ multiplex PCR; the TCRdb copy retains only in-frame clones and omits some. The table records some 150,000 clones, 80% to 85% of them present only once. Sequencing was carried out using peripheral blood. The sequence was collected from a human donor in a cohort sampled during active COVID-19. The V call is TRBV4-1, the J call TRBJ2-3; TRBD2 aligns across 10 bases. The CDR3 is CASSQERRGTSGTDTQYF. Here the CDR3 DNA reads TGCGCCAGCAGCCAAGAACGGCGGGGGACTAGCGGCACAGATACGCAGTATTTT.